This T cell receptor beta chain came from a study of beta chain features in type 1 diabetes. The germline CDR1 and CDR2 sequences are SQVTM and ANQGSEA. The CDR3 runs to 13 residues. V lost 0 bases and J lost 6, with 12 bases in between. The sequenced template was cDNA made from the entire isolated RNA. Some clones are missing from TCRdb's copy, which holds only in-frame ones; the method was immunoSEQ multiplex PCR. The sample includes some 250,000 clones, 27% of them seen just once. This clone occurred many times. This sequence was found in a man aged 30-40 years in good health. V is TRBV29-1 and J is TRBJ2-7; D is ambiguous. Sequenced: central memory CD4+ T cells from blood. The CDR3 region has the DNA TGCAGCGTTGAAGACTCCCGGTTCTTCGAGCAGTACTTC. Its protein is CSVEDSRFFEQYF.